The T cell receptor (beta chain) described here comes from a study of T cell repertoires in cytomegalovirus infection. Study-wide background: A matching HLA type, together with CMV infection, was signaled by public TCR beta signatures. Study-wide findings and caveats: The study found HLA-C-restricted CMV-specific TCR beta clonotypes dominating the ex vivo response. The study identified carriers of CMV plus the relevant HLA from cumulative public TCR beta family frequency.

From the reads, TCRdb called clonotypes with MiXCR, one entry per CDR3 protein. The profile shows 100,000 to 150,000 distinct CDR3 sequences, roughly a quarter of them singletons. About this clonotype: Antigen specificity is unknown.

The CDR3 covers 17 residues. Germline lookup yields CDR1 DFQATT and CDR2 SNEGSKA (reference sequence). With V trimmed by 1 base and J by 6 bases, 10 bases remained unmatched. Source material: PBMCs, sequenced either directly or after in vitro stimulation (not recorded which). This clonotype was sampled from a human donor in good health (CMV status not recorded). Some clones in this sample may be carry-over from other donors' samples. The chain recombines TRBV20-1 with TRBJ2-1, with 12 bases identical to TRBD2. Here the CDR3 reads CSARATTSSGRANEQFF. CDR3 DNA: TGCAGTGCTAGAGCCACCACTTCTAGCGGGAGGGCCAATGAGCAGTTCTTC.